Sequencing of this T cell receptor beta chain was carried out in a study of CD8 T cells in ankylosing spondylitis. Comment on this clonotype: This sequence may be a read error, since a much larger clone differs from it by one base.

The CDR3 length is 15 residues. Germline lookup yields CDR1 SQVTM and CDR2 ANQGSEA. The V gene lost 5 bases and the J gene lost 0 bases, with 13 bases spanning the gap. TCRdb re-called the 5' RACE reads with MiXCR, one entry per CDR3 protein. The sample holds over 100,000 distinct CDR3 sequences, about an eighth seen once. Input material: blood, either unsorted or a sorted T cell fraction (not recorded which). The J gene is TRBJ2-2, the V gene TRBV29-1; no clear D gene. The sequence was obtained from a female donor with ankylosing spondylitis or in good health (not recorded which). The CDR3 sequence is CSVLIHGSNTGELFF. DNA of the CDR3: TGCAGCGTTTTAATTCACGGCTCGAACACCGGGGAGCTGTTTTTT.